Below are 22 T cell receptor beta chains sequenced from a single sample in a study of T cell changes during pregnancy in multiple sclerosis. Generated by immunoSEQ multiplex PCR, the TCRdb table keeps only in-frame clones and is missing some. The data show approximately 83,000 clones, 90% to 95% seen once. The sample here was peripheral blood, taken in the third trimester of pregnancy. These receptors were collected from a female donor with multiple sclerosis, enrolled in a pregnancy study.

This CDR3 reads CASSSSGDRGRGYTF. CDR3 coding DNA: TGTGCCAGCAGTTCCTCTGGGGACAGGGGACGCGGCTACACCTTC. The genes are TRBV6-5 and TRBJ1-2; TRBD1 aligns across 10 bases. The CDR3 runs to 15 residues. The germline V gene encodes CDR1 MNHEY and CDR2 SVGAGI. The ends lost 4 bases at V and 8 bases at J; junction bases unmatched: 10.

The J gene is TRBJ2-1, the V gene TRBV7-9; 11 positions agree with TRBD2. The CDR3 contains 18 residues. In germline, CDR1 is SEHNR, CDR2 FQNEAQ (reference sequence). The ends lost 6 bases at V and 0 bases at J; junction bases unmatched: 10. CDR3 in DNA: TGTGCCAGCAGGGCCCAGGGACTAGCGGTTAGCTCCTACAATGAGCAGTTCTTC. This sequence encodes CASRAQGLAVSSYNEQFF.

A single count supports this clone. CDR3 protein: CASSYSGSLSDTQYF. CDR3 bases: TGTGCCAGCAGCTATAGCGGGAGCTTATCAGATACGCAGTATTTT. This sequence joins TRBV7-9 and TRBJ2-3; 9 nucleotides match TRBD2. This CDR3 region has 15 residues. The germline V gene has CDR1 SEHNR and CDR2 FQNEAQ (reference sequence). Trimming cost V 4 bases and J 4 bases; bases outside gene matches: 6.

V is TRBV5-1 and J is TRBJ2-2; D unclear. The CDR3 is 13 residues long. Germline lookup yields CDR1 SGHRS and CDR2 YFSETQ. Trimming took 1 base from V and 4 from J, leaving 5 bases between them. Written as DNA, the CDR3 is TGCGCCAGCAGCTTGATGAGCACCGGGGAGCTGTTTTTT. It codes for CASSLMSTGELFF.

The rearrangement uses TRBV28 and TRBJ1-2; 8 bases fit TRBD1. CDR1 is MDHEN, CDR2 SYDVKM, per germline. Trimming at V came to 5 bases and at J to 4 bases, leaving 12 bases not matched to a gene. CDR3 length equals 16 residues. The CDR3 is CASSPRDRGPIYGYTF. For the CDR3, the DNA is TGTGCCAGCAGTCCCCGTGACAGGGGCCCCATCTATGGCTACACCTTC.

The chain recombines TRBV7-9 with TRBJ2-5, with TRBD2 matching over 7 bases. The V segment lost 1 base and the J segment 5 bases; nucleotides outside the gene matches: 10. There are 16 residues in the CDR3. Germline V gene lookup returns CDR1 SEHNR and CDR2 FQNEAQ (reference sequence). The CDR3 sequence: CASSLVGGRGGETQYF. The DNA for the CDR3 is TGTGCCAGCAGCTTAGTCGGCGGGAGAGGTGGGGAGACCCAGTACTTC.

V and J are TRBV5-8 and TRBJ2-7; 7 bases map to TRBD1. Germline V gene data show CDR1 as SGHTS and CDR2 as YDEGEE. The CDR3 is 15 residues long. Trimming at V came to 0 bases and at J to 4 bases, leaving 7 bases not matched to a gene. CDR3 region: CASSLGDRVLYEQYF. Written as DNA, the CDR3 is TGTGCCAGCAGCTTGGGAGACAGGGTATTGTACGAGCAGTACTTC.

The genes are TRBV7-2 and TRBJ2-4, with D possibly TRBD2 on 5 matching bases. The CDR3 consists of 17 residues. The germline gives CDR1 SGHTA, CDR2 FQGNSA. Trimming removed 5 bases from V and 1 base from J, with 18 bases in between. The chain's CDR3 is CASSPERRGVAKNIQYF. Here the CDR3 DNA reads TGTGCCAGCAGCCCAGAGCGACGGGGAGTGGCCAAAAACATTCAGTACTTC.

The CDR3: CASSISGSREQYF. DNA of the CDR3: TGCGCCAGCAGCATTAGCGGGAGTCGCGAGCAGTACTTC. V usage is TRBV5-1 and J usage is TRBJ2-7; TRBD2 matches at 9 bases. Germline lookup yields CDR1 SGHRS and CDR2 YFSETQ. CDR3 length: 13 residues. With V trimmed by 4 bases and J by 6 bases, 5 bases remained unmatched.

This sequence joins TRBV5-4 and TRBJ2-6, with 12 bases aligning to TRBD1. After removal of 3 bases from V and 2 bases from J, the junction contained 6 bases not matched to a gene. Looked up from germline, CDR1 is SGHNT and CDR2 is YYREEE (reference sequence). CDR3 length: 18 amino acids. CDR3 protein: CASSSGTGGFTGANVLTF. CDR3 DNA: TGTGCCAGCAGCTCCGGGACAGGGGGCTTTACTGGGGCCAACGTCCTGACTTTC.

Only one count was recorded for this clone. The gene calls are TRBV5-1 and TRBJ2-7; 10 bases match TRBD1. CDR1 is SGHRS, CDR2 YFSETQ, per germline. The CDR3 extends over 16 amino acids. The V gene end was trimmed by 4 bases and the J gene end by 1 base; junction bases not matched to a gene: 8. The CDR3 loop is CASSPLGQGVSYEQYF. CDR3 nucleotide sequence: TGCGCCAGCAGCCCCCTCGGACAGGGGGTGTCCTACGAGCAGTACTTC. Based on the CDR3 plus reference TRBV5-1 and TRBJ2-7, the full variable domain is KAGVTQTPRYLIKTRGQQVTLSCSPISGHRSVSWYQQTPGQGLQFLFEYFSETQRNKGNFPGRFSGRQFSNSRSEMNVSTLELGDSALYLCASSPLGQGVSYEQYFGPGTRLTVT.

The chain combines TRBV7-2 with TRBJ2-7; the D gene is possibly TRBD1 (5 bases). The V and J ends lost 1 base and 0 bases respectively, with 13 bases between them. CDR1 and CDR2 from the germline V gene are SGHTA and FQGNSA. CDR3 size: 16 residues. Here the CDR3 reads CASSLESRASSYEQYF. CDR3 DNA: TGTGCCAGCAGCTTAGAGTCCAGGGCATCCTCCTACGAGCAGTACTTC.

The J gene is TRBJ2-1, the V gene TRBV9, with 8 bases identical to TRBD2. The length of the CDR3 is 16 residues. V shed 1 base, J shed 3 bases, and the junction held 6 bases outside the gene matches. Germline V gene lookup returns CDR1 SGDLS and CDR2 YYNGEE. CDR3 bases: TGTGCCAGCAGCGTATCGGCGACTAGCGACTACAATGAGCAGTTCTTC. Translating gives CASSVSATSDYNEQFF.

The chain couples TRBV6-4 to TRBJ2-1; 12 nucleotides line up with TRBD2. Trimming at V came to 4 bases and at J to 4 bases, leaving 5 bases not matched to a gene. In germline, CDR1 is MRHNA, CDR2 SNTAGT. CDR3 size: 16 residues. The CDR3 reads CASSAELAGGYNEQFF. For the CDR3, the DNA is TGTGCCAGCAGTGCAGAACTAGCGGGAGGATACAATGAGCAGTTCTTC.

This clone turned up a few times. The V gene is TRBV5-1, the J gene TRBJ1-1; 7 bases are shared with TRBD1. There are 11 residues in the CDR3. Trimming at V came to 7 bases and at J to 5 bases, leaving 2 bases not matched to a gene. Germline V gene lookup returns CDR1 SGHRS and CDR2 YFSETQ. CDR3 residues: CASAGGTEAFF. In DNA, the CDR3 is TGCGCCAGCGCAGGGGGGACTGAAGCTTTCTTT.

This clone was counted once. The V gene is TRBV30, the J gene TRBJ2-7; tentatively, D is TRBD2 (6 bases). Deletions cut 3 bases from V and 2 bases from J, with 14 bases between. The CDR3 is 14 amino acids. Germline assignment: CDR1 GTSNPN and CDR2 SVGIG (reference sequence). The CDR3 sequence is CAWRSRGGPYEQYF. The CDR3 nucleotides are TGTGCCTGGAGGTCCCGCGGAGGGCCCTACGAGCAGTACTTC.

V usage is TRBV27 and J usage is TRBJ2-6, with no clear D. Trimming took off 5 bases at V and 0 bases at J, with 11 bases between the two ends. In germline, CDR1 is MNHEY, CDR2 SMNVEV (reference sequence). CDR3 size: 16 residues. The CDR3 loop reads CASSLVLSSGANVLTF. CDR3 DNA: TGTGCCAGCAGTCTTGTACTGTCCTCTGGGGCCAACGTCCTGACTTTC.

The genes are TRBV27 and TRBJ2-7, with D perhaps TRBD2 (5 bases). The germline CDR1 and CDR2 sequences are MNHEY and SMNVEV (reference sequence). The CDR3 has 14 amino acids. V was pared by 7 bases and J by 1 base, with 14 bases between. The DNA for the CDR3 is TGTGCCAGCAATGACGCGGGCCCATCCTACGAGCAGTACTTC. It translates to CASNDAGPSYEQYF.

V usage is TRBV6-4 and J usage is TRBJ2-7, with D perhaps matching TRBD1 (5 bases). Per germline, CDR1 MRHNA and CDR2 SNTAGT. Trimming took 2 bases from V and 5 from J, leaving 16 bases between them. The CDR3 totals 15 residues. The CDR3 spells CASSDIGTGGHEQYF. The CDR3 nucleotides read TGTGCCAGCAGTGACATCGGCACAGGCGGCCACGAGCAGTACTTC.

The chain uses TRBV16 and TRBJ2-6, with TRBD1 matching over 8 bases. With V trimmed by 1 base and J by 0 bases, 8 bases remained unmatched. Per the germline V gene, CDR1 is KGHSY and CDR2 is FQNENV. This CDR3 contains 19 residues. CDR3 loop: CASSQFKRTGNSGANVLTF. The CDR3 DNA follows: TGTGCCAGCAGCCAATTTAAGAGGACAGGGAACTCTGGGGCCAACGTCCTGACTTTC.

The V and J genes are TRBV7-6 and TRBJ2-7; 7 bases map to TRBD1. The CDR3 sequence is 13 residues long. With V trimmed by 3 bases and J by 7 bases, 6 bases remained unmatched. Germline CDR1 SGHVS, CDR2 FNYEAQ. CDR3 in amino acids: CASSFKTGSEQYF. CDR3 sequence (DNA): TGTGCCAGCAGCTTTAAGACAGGGTCAGAGCAGTACTTC.

This clone was observed a single time. The chain's CDR3 is CASSYLGLAYEQYF. DNA for the CDR3: TGTGCCAGCAGTTACCTGGGACTAGCCTACGAGCAGTACTTC. The J gene is TRBJ2-7, the V gene TRBV6-5; 8 bases align to TRBD2. The V gene's germline CDR1 is MNHEY and CDR2 SVGAGI. V gave up 2 bases and J gave up 2 bases; unmatched junction bases: 2. This CDR3 region has 14 residues.